One sample yielded the 13 T cell receptor beta chains listed below, sequenced in a study of graft-versus-host responses after intestinal transplantation. Libraries were prepared by immunoSEQ multiplex PCR; TCRdb keeps only in-frame clonotypes and omits some of them. The sample includes 55,000 to 70,000 clones, under 95% seen only once; the top ten take around 2.5%. The source was PBMCs, collected around 120 days after intestinal transplantation. These TCRs come from a human patient who received an intestinal transplant, so some T cells may come from the graft donor.

This chain links TRBV28 with TRBJ1-4, with TRBD1 matching over 9 bases. V dropped 6 bases and J dropped 7; count of bases not matched to a gene: 3. Germline values: CDR1 MDHEN, CDR2 SYDVKM. CDR3 length equals 13 residues. The CDR3 sequence: CASRDRGGEKLFF. The CDR3 nucleotides read TGTGCCAGCAGGGACAGGGGAGGTGAAAAACTGTTTTTT.

This sequence joins TRBV9 and TRBJ2-5; D may be TRBD2 (7 bases). This CDR3 has 15 residues. Trimming removed 4 bases at V and 4 bases at J, with 17 bases between. The germline V gene encodes CDR1 SGDLS and CDR2 YYNGEE. CDR3 in DNA: TGTGCCAGCAGCTCTCAGGCGGGGGCTCGAGAGACCCAGTACTTC. It is translated as CASSSQAGARETQYF.

The chain employs TRBV25-1 and TRBJ1-6, with a tentative D call TRBD1 (6 bases). The CDR3 is made up of 14 amino acids. Germline lookup yields CDR1 MGHDK and CDR2 SYGVNS. V lost 2 bases and J 10 bases, leaving 12 bases between the germline ends. CDR3 residues: CASSEGGGQSPLHF. The DNA for the CDR3 is TGTGCCAGCAGTGAAGGGGGGGGACAATCACCCCTCCACTTT.

The sample holds one count of this clone. The rearrangement links TRBV11-3 to TRBJ2-7; D is uncertain. The CDR3 spans 13 residues. The V end was cut by 3 bases, the J end by 0 bases, with 6 bases between. Germline V CDR1 and CDR2: SGHNT, YENEEA. CDR3 protein: CASSFRSSYEQYF. The CDR3 bases are TGTGCCAGCAGCTTTCGTAGCTCCTACGAGCAGTACTTC.

This clone was detected only once. This chain joins TRBV28 and TRBJ2-2; D is undetermined. Germline-derived CDR1 and CDR2 are MDHEN and SYDVKM. V was trimmed by 6 bases and J by 0 bases, leaving 14 bases between them. The CDR3 covers 16 residues. The CDR3 DNA is TGTGCCAGCAGCCCTTTCCGACCTTCGAACACCGGGGAGCTGTTTTTT. Translating gives CASSPFRPSNTGELFF.

This chain connects TRBV5-1 to TRBJ2-7; D is unclear. Looked up from germline, CDR1 is SGHRS and CDR2 is YFSETQ. CDR3 length: 14 residues. The ends were cut back, 0 bases at V and 4 bases at J, with 11 bases in the middle. Here the CDR3 DNA reads TGCGCCAGCAGCTTGGAACCCGCGAGTTACGAGCAGTACTTC. Translation gives CASSLEPASYEQYF.

The DNA for the CDR3 is TGCGCCAGCAGCCAAGGTTCCGATCCTACCTACGAGCAGTACTTC. This gives the protein CASSQGSDPTYEQYF. V is TRBV4-1 and J is TRBJ2-7, with no clear D. Germline V gene data show CDR1 as MGHRA and CDR2 as YSYEKL. This CDR3 spans 15 amino acids. Trimming removed 1 base at V and 2 bases at J, with 12 bases between.

The CDR3 here is CASSSSGNNEQFF. The CDR3 region has the DNA TGTGCCAGCAGCTCTAGCGGGAACAATGAGCAGTTCTTC. This sequence joins TRBV5-4 and TRBJ2-1; 9 bases align to TRBD2. CDR1 SGHNT and CDR2 YYREEE come from the germline V gene (reference sequence). V was pared by 3 bases and J by 5 bases, with 0 bases of the junction left unmatched. The CDR3 sequence is 13 residues long.

The chain combines TRBV6-6 with TRBJ1-2, with D tentatively TRBD1 (6 bases). Germline CDR1 reads MNHNY; CDR2 reads SVGAGI (reference sequence). The CDR3 is made up of 14 amino acids. V was cut by 1 base and J by 5 bases, with 11 bases left in between. The CDR3 region has the DNA TGTGCCAGCAGTTACTGGAGGACAGAATATGGCTACACCTTC. Its translation is CASSYWRTEYGYTF.

The chain joins TRBV7-7 to TRBJ1-1; the D gene is possibly TRBD1 (6 bases). From germline, CDR1 is SSHAT and CDR2 FNYEAQ (reference sequence). Trimming took off 5 bases at V and 9 bases at J, with 16 bases between the two ends. CDR3 length: 13 residues. The CDR3 nucleotides are TGTGCCAGCAGCCTTGGACAGCCAGAGAAAGCTTTCTTT. The encoded protein is CASSLGQPEKAFF.

This chain connects TRBV5-5 to TRBJ2-1; D not resolved. This CDR3 has 12 residues. CDR1 and CDR2 (germline): SGHKS, YYEKEE (reference sequence). V shed 2 bases and J shed 4 bases, with 4 bases lying between them. CDR3 DNA: TGTGCCAGCAGCTTCCGGTACAATGAGCAGTTCTTC. Translated: CASSFRYNEQFF.

J is TRBJ2-2 and V is TRBV5-4; D is perhaps TRBD1 or TRBD2 (5 bases each). Germline CDR1 reads SGHNT; CDR2 reads YYREEE (reference sequence). V lost 2 bases, J lost 8 bases, and 22 bases lay in between. The CDR3 length is 17 residues. In DNA, the CDR3 is TGTGCCAGCAGCTTCGGGACCGGGGCCAACGTGGCAGGGGAGCTGTTTTTT. This translates into CASSFGTGANVAGELFF.

The rearrangement links TRBV2 to TRBJ2-4, with 8 bases lining up with TRBD1. The CDR3 consists of 17 residues. Per the germline V gene, CDR1 is SNHLY and CDR2 is FYNNEI. J lost 0 bases, V lost 4 bases, and 8 bases had no gene match. CDR3 in amino acids: CASSVTGEKLAKNIQYF. The CDR3 DNA follows: TGTGCCAGCAGTGTGACAGGGGAGAAACTAGCCAAAAACATTCAGTACTTC.